This T cell receptor (beta chain) was recorded in a study of siplizumab effects on memory and regulatory T cells. The assay looked at some 100,000 TCR templates in each sample. Sequenced by immunoSEQ multiplex PCR; TCRdb stores in-frame clones only, minus some. Of approximately 110,000 clones in the sample, about 91% were seen once. V was pared by 6 bases and J by 8 bases, with 14 bases between. The CDR3 runs to 13 residues. Germline V gene sequence: CDR1 LNHDA, CDR2 SQIVND (reference sequence). Sequencing was carried out using Tregs sorted from blood. This clonotype originated in a human donor in good health. This chain joins TRBV19 and TRBJ1-3, with unresolved D. The CDR3 loop is CASSLGKSDTIYF. DNA for the CDR3: TGTGCCAGTAGCCTGGGCAAGTCGGACACCATATATTTT.